Shown below are 32 T cell receptor beta chains from a single sample sequenced in a study of blood T cell repertoires in COVID-19. Clones were read by immunoSEQ multiplex PCR, and TCRdb kept only the in-frame ones, dropping some. The sample has over 250,000 clones, roughly nine tenths seen once. Material: PBMCs or T cells enriched from blood (not recorded which). Receptors originate from a man in his 60s who had recovered from COVID-19.

The chain recombines TRBV6-6 with TRBJ1-3; 9 nucleotides agree with TRBD1. Germline trimming cut 1 base from V and 5 bases from J; bases unmatched to any gene: 6. Germline loops: CDR1 MNHNY, CDR2 SVGAGI (reference sequence). The CDR3 runs 16 residues. The CDR3 here is CASSYYRGRGRNTIYF. The CDR3 DNA reads as TGTGCCAGCAGTTACTACAGGGGGCGCGGACGAAACACCATATATTTT.

The V and J genes are TRBV2 and TRBJ1-2, with TRBD1 as a possible D gene (5 bases). Germline V CDR1 and CDR2: SNHLY, FYNNEI. This CDR3 is 14 amino acids long. V lost 2 bases to trimming and J lost 5 bases, with 12 bases between them. The CDR3 reads CASSETGGVYGYTF. The CDR3 DNA reads TGTGCCAGCAGTGAAACCGGAGGGGTTTATGGCTACACCTTC.

The genes are TRBV7-9 and TRBJ2-2, with a tentative D call TRBD1 (6 bases). Trimming stripped 5 bases from V and 0 bases from J, with 16 bases between. The length of the CDR3 is 17 residues. Germline CDR1 SEHNR, CDR2 FQNEAQ (reference sequence). This CDR3 is CASSLGTPSPNTGELFF. The CDR3 coding sequence is TGTGCCAGCAGCCTAGGGACACCATCTCCGAACACCGGGGAGCTGTTTTTT.

This rearrangement joins TRBV18 to TRBJ1-2, with TRBD1 identical over 7 bases. V was clipped by 2 bases and J by 3 bases; unmatched bases: 3. There are 14 residues in the CDR3. CDR1 is KGHSH, CDR2 LQKENI, per germline. CDR3 region: CASSPLGGDYGYTF. The CDR3 bases are TGTGCCAGCTCACCATTAGGGGGCGACTATGGCTACACCTTC.

The rearrangement joins TRBV18 to TRBJ1-5; D possibly corresponds to TRBD1 (6 bases). The CDR3 length is 17 residues. The germline V gene has CDR1 KGHSH and CDR2 LQKENI. V was clipped by 3 bases and J by 0 bases, with 15 bases between them. The CDR3 reads CASSPTGLRGSNQPQHF. The CDR3 DNA follows: TGTGCCAGCTCACCTACAGGGCTCAGGGGTAGCAATCAGCCCCAGCATTTT.

The J gene is TRBJ1-3, the V gene TRBV9; 7 bases are shared with TRBD1. Looked up from germline, CDR1 is SGDLS and CDR2 is YYNGEE. The CDR3 is made up of 17 amino acids. With V trimmed by 4 bases and J by 6 bases, 16 bases remained unmatched. CDR3 DNA: TGTGCCAGCAGCACTCCTACAGGGGTTCGATGGCTAAACACCATATATTTT. It encodes CASSTPTGVRWLNTIYF.

The gene calls are TRBV19 and TRBJ1-1, with TRBD1 matching 7 bases. CDR1 and CDR2 (germline): LNHDA, SQIVND (reference sequence). The CDR3 totals 13 residues. V lost 10 bases and J lost 5; bases outside the gene matches: 10. This CDR3 reads CATQQNRGTEAFF. The CDR3 coding sequence is TGTGCCACACAGCAGAACAGGGGAACTGAAGCTTTCTTT.

The rearrangement links TRBV3-1 (or the pseudogene TRBV3-2) to TRBJ2-1; TRBD2 matches 8 bases. The V segment lost 1 base and the J segment 9 bases; nucleotides outside the gene matches: 8. Germline V gene data show CDR1 as LGHDT and CDR2 as YNNKEL (reference sequence). The CDR3 sequence is 15 residues long. CDR3 in amino acids: CASSQAPRGGGEQFF. The CDR3 nucleotides read TGTGCCAGCAGCCAAGCCCCCCGGGGGGGCGGTGAGCAGTTCTTC.

The DNA for the CDR3 is TGCGCCAGCAGCCCCGGGACAGGGGGCGGCTACACCTTC. The encoded protein is CASSPGTGGGYTF. The rearrangement links TRBV5-1 to TRBJ1-2; 12 bases are shared with TRBD1. With 4 bases clipped from V and 8 bases from J, the junction kept 3 bases outside the gene matches. Germline V lookup: CDR1 SGHRS, CDR2 YFSETQ. The CDR3 length is 13 residues.

This CDR3 reads CASSYRPTSYEQYF. Written as DNA, the CDR3 is TGTGCCAGCAGTTACCGTCCGACAAGCTACGAGCAGTACTTC. V and J are TRBV6-5 and TRBJ2-7; D is ambiguous. CDR3 length: 14 amino acids. Germline loops: CDR1 MNHEY, CDR2 SVGAGI. The V end lost 2 bases, the J end lost 3 bases, and 11 bases lay between the germline ends.

CDR3 sequence (DNA): TGTGCCGGCCGGACCTCAGACAGGGTGGACGAGCAGTACTTC. Translation gives CAGRTSDRVDEQYF. J is TRBJ2-7 and V is TRBV6-5; TRBD1 matches 7 bases. V shed 11 bases and J 5 bases; nucleotides not matched to a gene: 15. The CDR3 is 14 residues long. Germline values: CDR1 MNHEY, CDR2 SVGAGI.

For this clone: The identical CDR3 is also encoded by other nucleotide sequences in the sample. CDR3 region: CASSPTGGPRTEAFF. Written as DNA, the CDR3 is TGTGCCAGCAGCCCCACGGGGGGGCCCCGCACTGAAGCTTTCTTT. V gene TRBV11-2 combines with J gene TRBJ1-1; D is possibly TRBD1 (6 bases). The CDR3 runs to 15 residues. Trimming took off 5 bases at V and 4 bases at J, with 17 bases between the two ends. Germline CDR1 is SGHAT and CDR2 is FQNNGV.

V is TRBV9 and J is TRBJ2-1, with D uncertain. Looked up from germline, CDR1 is SGDLS and CDR2 is YYNGEE. V was trimmed by 0 bases and J by 5 bases, leaving 12 bases between them. The CDR3 spans 15 residues. Here the CDR3 reads CASSVAPGLDNEQFF. DNA of the CDR3: TGTGCCAGCAGCGTAGCCCCGGGTCTGGACAATGAGCAGTTCTTC.

CDR3 residues: CASSSRQGSTDTQYF. CDR3 nucleotide sequence: TGTGCCAGCAGCTCCCGACAGGGATCCACAGATACGCAGTATTTT. The chain has TRBV7-9 and TRBJ2-3; 7 bases match TRBD1. Looked up from germline, CDR1 is SEHNR and CDR2 is FQNEAQ (reference sequence). There are 15 residues in the CDR3. V dropped 4 bases and J dropped 2; count of bases not matched to a gene: 6.

The J gene is TRBJ2-3, the V gene TRBV7-6; 9 nucleotides align to TRBD2. CDR1 is SGHVS and CDR2 is FNYEAQ in the germline V gene. The CDR3 is 15 residues long. Trimming at V came to 2 bases and at J to 2 bases, leaving 2 bases not matched to a gene. The CDR3 DNA reads TGTGCCAGCAGCTTAAGCGGGGGGTTCACAGATACGCAGTATTTT. It yields the protein CASSLSGGFTDTQYF.

The chain recombines TRBV29-1 with TRBJ1-3, with TRBD1 identical over 9 bases. This CDR3 is 13 amino acids long. CDR1 SQVTM and CDR2 ANQGSEA come from the germline V gene. With V trimmed by 6 bases and J by 7 bases, 7 bases remained unmatched. The chain's CDR3 is CSVGYRGLNTIYF. The CDR3 DNA sequence: TGCAGCGTCGGATACAGGGGGCTGAACACCATATATTTT. The full variable domain, with the rest looked up from reference TRBV29-1 and TRBJ1-3, is SAVISQKPSRDICQRGTSLTIQCQVDSQVTMMFWYRQQPGQSLTLIATANQGSEATYESGFVIDKFPISRPNLTFSTLTVSNMSPEDSSIYLCSVGYRGLNTIYFGEGSWLTVV.

The chain uses TRBV4-1 and TRBJ1-1, with D possibly TRBD1 on 6 matching bases. This CDR3 is 15 amino acids long. Trimming removed 3 bases from V and 0 bases from J, with 11 bases in between. Germline V lookup: CDR1 MGHRA, CDR2 YSYEKL. In DNA form, the CDR3 reads TGCGCCAGCAGCCATAAAGGACAGTTGAACACTGAAGCTTTCTTT. It translates to CASSHKGQLNTEAFF.

The V call is TRBV9, the J call TRBJ1-1, with D possibly matching TRBD1 (5 bases). V was clipped by 0 bases and J by 4 bases, with 7 bases between them. Germline assignment: CDR1 SGDLS and CDR2 YYNGEE. CDR3 length: 13 residues. CDR3 sequence: CASSVEGFTEAFF. CDR3 coding DNA: TGTGCCAGCAGCGTAGAGGGGTTCACTGAAGCTTTCTTT.

The chain uses TRBV7-3 and TRBJ2-2; 10 nucleotides match TRBD1. The CDR3 is 14 residues long. Trimming at V came to 5 bases and at J to 5 bases, leaving 2 bases not matched to a gene. Germline V lookup: CDR1 SGHTA, CDR2 FQGTGA. CDR3 loop: CASSGTGVTGELFF. Written as DNA, the CDR3 is TGTGCCAGCAGCGGGACAGGGGTGACCGGGGAGCTGTTTTTT.

This chain links TRBV14 with TRBJ2-2, with 7 bases fitting TRBD1. Germline assignment: CDR1 SGHDN and CDR2 FVKESK. J was trimmed by 0 bases and V by 4 bases; bases with no gene match: 5. This CDR3 contains 16 residues. The CDR3 region has the DNA TGTGCCAGCAGCCCCCTGACAGGGACGAACACCGGGGAGCTGTTTTTT. It codes for CASSPLTGTNTGELFF.

This sequence joins TRBV5-6 and TRBJ2-1; the D is unclear. Germline V CDR1 and CDR2: SGHDT, YYEEEE. With 1 base removed from V and 7 bases from J, the gap between germline ends came to 9 bases. The CDR3 runs to 13 residues. CDR3: CASSLLVRNEQFF. The CDR3 nucleotides are TGTGCCAGCAGCTTGTTGGTGAGGAATGAGCAGTTCTTC.

The gene calls are TRBV2 and TRBJ2-4, with 9 bases lining up with TRBD1. Germline loops: CDR1 SNHLY, CDR2 FYNNEI. The V segment lost 7 bases and the J segment 1 base; nucleotides outside the gene matches: 11. CDR3 length: 17 amino acids. CDR3 bases: TGTGCCAGCAAGAAGGATTCAGGACAGGGGGCCAAAAACATTCAGTACTTC. It yields the protein CASKKDSGQGAKNIQYF.

The chain recombines TRBV6-2 or TRBV6-3 with TRBJ2-4; D is possibly TRBD2 (6 bases). Per germline, CDR1 MNHEY and CDR2 SVGEGT. The CDR3 consists of 19 residues. V dropped 6 bases and J dropped 7 bases, with 31 bases sitting between them. The CDR3 is CASSWFHIGGTTPPNIQYF. As DNA, the CDR3 is TGTGCCAGCAGCTGGTTTCATATCGGCGGGACCACGCCGCCGAACATTCAGTACTTC.

The rearrangement uses TRBV2 and TRBJ2-5; 7 bases are a match to TRBD1. The CDR3 contains 14 residues. V gave up 5 bases and J gave up 7 bases; unmatched junction bases: 10. Germline loops: CDR1 SNHLY, CDR2 FYNNEI. This CDR3 is CASSPTGIEGTQYF. Written as DNA, the CDR3 is TGTGCCAGCAGTCCGACAGGGATTGAGGGGACCCAGTACTTC. Filled out from reference TRBV2 and TRBJ2-5, the complete variable domain reads EPEVTQTPSHQVTQMGQEVILRCVPISNHLYFYWYRQILGQKVEFLVSFYNNEISEKSEIFDDQFSVERPDGSNFTLKIRSTKLEDSAMYFCASSPTGIEGTQYFGPGTRLLVL.

The chain links TRBV2 to TRBJ2-7; 9 bases agree with TRBD1. The trim removed 3 bases at V and 5 bases at J, leaving 8 bases unmatched. The CDR3 has 15 residues. Germline loops: CDR1 SNHLY, CDR2 FYNNEI. CDR3 DNA: TGTGCCAGCAGTGACCCGGACAGGGGTGCAAACGAGCAGTACTTC. Its translation is CASSDPDRGANEQYF.

This clone was observed a single time. The chain employs TRBV19 and TRBJ1-3; TRBD1 is a possible D gene (6 bases). V was clipped by 6 bases and J by 0 bases, with 15 bases between them. The CDR3 contains 16 residues. Germline loops: CDR1 LNHDA, CDR2 SQIVND (reference sequence). The CDR3 loop reads CASSPDSIRSGNTIYF. The CDR3 DNA sequence: TGTGCCAGTAGCCCGGACAGTATACGCTCTGGAAACACCATATATTTT.

V is TRBV24-1 and J is TRBJ1-2; the match to TRBD1 covers 9 bases. From germline, CDR1 is KGHDR and CDR2 SFDVKD. After removal of 5 bases from V and 10 bases from J, the junction contained 13 bases not matched to a gene. The CDR3 has 15 amino acids. CDR3 amino acids: CATSGHGTGSSAYTF. CDR3 coding DNA: TGTGCCACCAGTGGACATGGGACAGGGTCGTCAGCCTACACCTTC.

The chain combines TRBV6-5 with TRBJ1-3; D is unclear. Trimming left V 3 bases short and J 0 bases short, with 12 bases between. From germline, CDR1 is MNHEY and CDR2 SVGAGI. There are 16 residues in the CDR3. The CDR3 DNA follows: TGTGCCAGCAGTTATTATCGAGGGATCTCTGGAAACACCATATATTTT. This gives the protein CASSYYRGISGNTIYF.

This sequence joins TRBV7-8 and TRBJ1-2; 9 bases are shared with TRBD1. The CDR3 is 17 residues long. V gave up 5 bases and J gave up 1 base; unmatched junction bases: 11. Germline V gene sequence: CDR1 SGHVS, CDR2 FQNEAQ. CDR3 DNA sequence: TGTGCCAGCAGCAGAACACCCGGGACAGGGTTTAACTATGGCTACACCTTC. Residues: CASSRTPGTGFNYGYTF. Full variable domain (outside the CDR3, taken from reference TRBV7-8 and TRBJ1-2): GAGVSQSPRYKVAKRGQDVALRCDPISGHVSLFWYQQALGQGPEFLTYFQNEAQLDKSGLPSDRFFAERPEGSVSTLKIQRTQQEDSAVYLCASSRTPGTGFNYGYTFGSGTRLTVV.

The V call is TRBV11-2, the J call TRBJ1-2, with a weak D call TRBD1 (6 bases). CDR3 length: 11 amino acids. Trimming stripped 5 bases from V and 8 bases from J, with 9 bases between. In germline, CDR1 is SGHAT, CDR2 FQNNGV. The CDR3 DNA sequence: TGTGCCAGCAGCCCTGGGGGCGGCTACACCTTC. This gives the protein CASSPGGGYTF.

The chain has TRBV3-1 (or the pseudogene TRBV3-2) and TRBJ2-1, with TRBD2 identical over 9 bases. The CDR3 has 15 residues. In germline, CDR1 is LGHDT, CDR2 YNNKEL (reference sequence). Trimming took 8 bases from V and 0 from J; bases not matched to a gene: 5. CDR3 DNA sequence: TGTGCCAGCCGGCTTAGCGGGAGCTCCTACAATGAGCAGTTCTTC. Amino acids: CASRLSGSSYNEQFF.

The rearrangement uses TRBV12-3 or TRBV12-4 and TRBJ1-2, with D tentatively TRBD1 (6 bases). The CDR3 has 13 residues. Deletions cut 4 bases from V and 6 bases from J, with 12 bases between. DNA of the CDR3: TGTGCCAGCAGTTCCTACAGGGCGGATGGCTACACCTTC. It is translated as CASSSYRADGYTF.